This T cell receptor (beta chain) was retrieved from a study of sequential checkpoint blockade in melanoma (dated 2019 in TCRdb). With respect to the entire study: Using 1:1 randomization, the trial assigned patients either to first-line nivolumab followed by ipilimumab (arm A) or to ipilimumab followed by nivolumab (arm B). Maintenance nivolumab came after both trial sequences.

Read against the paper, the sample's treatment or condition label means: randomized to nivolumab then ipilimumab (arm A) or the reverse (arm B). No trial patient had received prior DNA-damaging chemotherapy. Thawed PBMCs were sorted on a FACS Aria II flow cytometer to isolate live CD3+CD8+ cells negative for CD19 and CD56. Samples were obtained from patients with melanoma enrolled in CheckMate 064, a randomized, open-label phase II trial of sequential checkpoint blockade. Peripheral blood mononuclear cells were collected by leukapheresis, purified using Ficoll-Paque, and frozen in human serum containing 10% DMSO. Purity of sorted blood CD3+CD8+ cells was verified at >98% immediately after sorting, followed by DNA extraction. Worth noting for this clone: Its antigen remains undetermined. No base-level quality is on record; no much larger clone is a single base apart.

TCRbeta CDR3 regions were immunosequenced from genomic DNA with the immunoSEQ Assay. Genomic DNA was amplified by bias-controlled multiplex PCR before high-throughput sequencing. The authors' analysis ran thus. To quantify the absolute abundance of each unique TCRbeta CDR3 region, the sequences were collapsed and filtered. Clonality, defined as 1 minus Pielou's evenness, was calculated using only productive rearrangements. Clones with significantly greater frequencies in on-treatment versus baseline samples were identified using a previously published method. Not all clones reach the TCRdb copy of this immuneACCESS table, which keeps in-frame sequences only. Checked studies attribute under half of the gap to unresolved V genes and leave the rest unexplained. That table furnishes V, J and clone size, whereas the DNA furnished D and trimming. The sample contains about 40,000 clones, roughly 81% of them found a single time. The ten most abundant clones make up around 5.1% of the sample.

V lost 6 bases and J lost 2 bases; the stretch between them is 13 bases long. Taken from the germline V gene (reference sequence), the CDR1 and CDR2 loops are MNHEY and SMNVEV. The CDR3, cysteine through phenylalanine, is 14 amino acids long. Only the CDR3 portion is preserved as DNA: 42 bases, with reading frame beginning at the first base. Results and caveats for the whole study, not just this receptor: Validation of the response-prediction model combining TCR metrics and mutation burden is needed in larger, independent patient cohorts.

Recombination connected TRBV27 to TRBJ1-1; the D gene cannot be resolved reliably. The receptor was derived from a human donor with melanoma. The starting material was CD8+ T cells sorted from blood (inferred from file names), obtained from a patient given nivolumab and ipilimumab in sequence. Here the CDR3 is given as CASSPGFPNTEAFF. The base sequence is TGTGCCAGCAGCCCCGGGTTCCCAAACACTGAAGCTTTCTTT.